This T cell receptor (beta chain) emerged from a study of radiotherapy plus CTLA-4 blockade in lung cancer. Study overall: Disease control was achieved by over 30% of patients, and objective responses by about 19%.

Patients in the study, people with chemo-refractory metastatic non-small-cell lung cancer, received focal radiation plus ipilimumab CTLA-4 blockade. About this clone: Its antigen remains unidentified.

Only in-frame clones appear in the TCRdb table, and some are missing; sequencing was by immunoSEQ multiplex PCR. This table has 120,000 or so clones, about 83% appearing once. This CDR3 has 18 amino acids. In germline, CDR1 is WNHNN, CDR2 SYGVQD (reference sequence). V was pared by 0 bases and J by 6 bases, with 23 bases between. Study observations and caveats: Reports identified early blood T cell clone dynamics, with interferon-beta, as the best response predictor. In blood, tumor-derived TCR clones expanded after radiotherapy plus ipilimumab.

The receptor was isolated from a human donor with non-small cell lung cancer who had a partial response to radiotherapy plus ipilimumab. The source material was peripheral blood, sampled from a patient treated with radiotherapy plus ipilimumab. The V and J genes are TRBV10-1 and TRBJ1-2; maybe TRBD1 (6 bases). The CDR3 is CASSESGVPLGTNDGYTF. The CDR3 DNA is TGCGCCAGCAGTGAGTCGGGGGTTCCGCTCGGGACAAATGATGGCTACACCTTC.